Below, 29 T cell receptor beta chains from the same sample are listed, as sequenced in a study of T cells in Graves' hyperthyroidism and ophthalmopathy (dated by TCRdb to about 2019). The library relied on multiplex PCR. Sequencing instrument: Illumina HiSeq 2000. The TCR beta CDR3 regions were amplified from RNA transcripts. The TCR CDR3 was subjected to a first round of RT-PCR using the HTBI primer set and the Qiagen OneStep RT-PCR kit. Using fastp at Q25 and MiXCR, TCRdb reprocessed the public reads and kept productive beta chains. Rows are combined by CDR3 protein, so each entry shows the most common genes and DNA. The sample profile shows about 740,000 distinct CDR3 sequences; 14% of them were found once. 10% of the sample belongs to the ten largest clones. Sequencing used blood. Every receptor here comes from a woman younger than 30 with Graves' hyperthyroidism.

The J gene is TRBJ2-1, the V gene TRBV7-6; 12 bases match TRBD2. The V gene end was trimmed by 2 bases and the J gene end by 5 bases; junction bases not matched to a gene: 13. The length of the CDR3 is 19 residues. The germline gives CDR1 SGHVS, CDR2 FNYEAQ. The CDR3 sequence is CASSLQTSGSVNGDNEQFF. CDR3 bases: TGTGCCAGCAGCTTACAGACTAGCGGGAGCGTAAATGGGGACAATGAGCAGTTCTTC.

This clonotype turned up a few times. The chain uses TRBV24-1 and TRBJ2-7; 10 nucleotides match TRBD1. Trimming removed 4 bases from V and 5 bases from J; junction bases left unmatched: 10. The CDR3 totals 16 residues. Per germline, CDR1 KGHDR and CDR2 SFDVKD. The CDR3 DNA reads as TGTGCCACCAGTGAACCCGACAGGGGGCAGAGGCACGAGCAGTACTTC. Protein: CATSEPDRGQRHEQYF.

This clonotype was recorded many times. V usage is TRBV6-2 or TRBV6-3 and J usage is TRBJ1-5; the D is unclear. The CDR3 contains 17 residues. The V gene's germline CDR1 is MNHEY and CDR2 SVGEGT. The ends were cut back, 4 bases at V and 0 bases at J, with 16 bases in the middle. CDR3 region: CASSLRTTGYSNQPQHF. The CDR3 DNA follows: TGTGCCAGCAGTTTAAGAACGACGGGCTATAGCAATCAGCCCCAGCATTTT.

Here the CDR3 DNA reads TGCGCCAGCAGTACGACCCTAGCGAGAGGACGAGATACGCAGTATTTT. Protein sequence: CASSTTLARGRDTQYF. The rearrangement joins TRBV10-1 to TRBJ2-3; maybe TRBD2 (6 bases). V was clipped by 5 bases and J by 5 bases, with 20 bases between them. This CDR3 comprises 16 residues. Germline CDR1 reads WNHNN; CDR2 reads SYGVQD (reference sequence).

The chain couples TRBV5-5 to TRBJ2-3, with no clear D. The CDR3 runs to 15 residues. CDR1 is SGHKS, CDR2 YYEKEE, per germline (reference sequence). Trimming removed 4 bases from V and 2 bases from J, with 14 bases in between. The CDR3 DNA is TGTGCCAGCAGCCCAAGACAACTCTACACAGATACGCAGTATTTT. Its translation is CASSPRQLYTDTQYF.

The chain links TRBV6-2 or TRBV6-3 to TRBJ2-7; a possible D gene is TRBD2 (5 bases). Between the trimmed V and J ends, which lost 7 bases and 1 base, there was a span of 8 bases. The CDR3 is made up of 12 amino acids. Per the germline V gene, CDR1 is MNHEY and CDR2 is SVGEGT. The CDR3 reads CASKEESYEQYF. The DNA for the CDR3 is TGTGCCAGCAAGGAGGAATCCTACGAGCAGTACTTC.

The chain links TRBV19 to TRBJ1-5; 9 nucleotides line up with TRBD1. This CDR3 has 14 residues. With 11 bases clipped from V and 10 bases from J, the junction kept 15 bases outside the gene matches. Per the germline V gene, CDR1 is LNHDA and CDR2 is SQIVND (reference sequence). The CDR3 DNA reads TGTGCCTCAAACGTAGGGACAGGGTTTGGACCCCAGCATTTT. This sequence encodes CASNVGTGFGPQHF.

A few counts support this clonotype. The chain links TRBV7-8 to TRBJ2-2; either TRBD1 or TRBD2 may supply D (5 bases each). In germline, CDR1 is SGHVS, CDR2 FQNEAQ. This CDR3 is built from 15 residues. V was pared by 2 bases and J by 5 bases, with 12 bases between. This chain's CDR3 is CASSLRGAKTGELFF. CDR3 DNA: TGTGCCAGCAGCTTAAGAGGGGCCAAGACCGGGGAGCTGTTTTTT. The complete variable domain, with remaining parts taken from reference TRBV7-8 and TRBJ2-2, reads GAGVSQSPRYKVAKRGQDVALRCDPISGHVSLFWYQQALGQGPEFLTYFQNEAQLDKSGLPSDRFFAERPEGSVSTLKIQRTQQEDSAVYLCASSLRGAKTGELFFGEGSRLTVL.

The rearrangement joins TRBV6-1 to TRBJ1-5, with D unresolved. Germline V gene lookup returns CDR1 MNHNS and CDR2 SASEGT. V was clipped by 6 bases and J by 7 bases, with 7 bases between them. The CDR3 runs to 11 residues. The CDR3 region has the DNA TGTGCCAGCAGGGGCTTGCAGCCCCAGCATTTT. It translates to CASRGLQPQHF.

This clonotype was recorded at least ten times. The chain carries TRBV3-1 and TRBJ1-6; TRBD1 aligns across 7 bases. Germline CDR1 LGHDT, CDR2 YNNKEL (reference sequence). This CDR3 region has 14 residues. With V trimmed by 6 bases and J by 7 bases, 6 bases remained unmatched. CDR3 DNA: TGTGCCAGCAGGACCGGGACAGTCAATTCACCCCTCCACTTT. Translation: CASRTGTVNSPLHF.

The table lists this clonotype with many counts. The gene calls are TRBV7-9 and TRBJ2-5; the D call may be TRBD1 or TRBD2 (5 bases each). The CDR3 runs to 14 residues. V was trimmed by 0 bases and J by 5 bases, leaving 10 bases between them. CDR1 is SEHNR, CDR2 FQNEAQ, per germline (reference sequence). The CDR3 DNA is TGTGCCAGCAGCTTAGCCCCAGGGACGGAGACCCAGTACTTC. Protein product: CASSLAPGTETQYF.

This clonotype was counted at least ten times. The chain has TRBV30 and TRBJ1-6; D unresolved. Germline loops: CDR1 GTSNPN, CDR2 SVGIG (reference sequence). The V end was cut by 8 bases, the J end by 8 bases, with 25 bases between. The CDR3 has 16 residues. CDR3: CAGRSLSGAKDSPLHF. The DNA of the CDR3 is TGTGCCGGCAGATCCTTAAGCGGAGCCAAGGATTCACCCCTCCACTTT.

This clonotype was observed at least ten times. V is TRBV30 and J is TRBJ2-4; the D gene is possibly TRBD2 (6 bases). The germline gives CDR1 GTSNPN, CDR2 SVGIG (reference sequence). The CDR3 length is 15 residues. V lost 5 bases to trimming and J lost 0 bases, with 14 bases between them. CDR3 in amino acids: CAWAGTPLAKNIQYF. CDR3 DNA: TGTGCCTGGGCCGGGACTCCGTTAGCCAAAAACATTCAGTACTTC.

This clonotype was counted many times. The chain combines TRBV20-1 with TRBJ2-5; 12 nucleotides align to TRBD2. Germline CDR1 and CDR2: DFQATT and SNEGSKA (reference sequence). The CDR3 spans 17 residues. Trimming took 3 bases from V and 0 from J; bases not matched to a gene: 8. The CDR3 coding sequence is TGCAGTGCTAGGGGGGGACTAGCGGGCATGTACCAAGAGACCCAGTACTTC. It is translated as CSARGGLAGMYQETQYF.

This clonotype was seen ten or more times. The chain uses TRBV20-1 and TRBJ2-1, with 10 bases aligning to TRBD2. V dropped 5 bases and J dropped 7; count of bases not matched to a gene: 11. There are 15 residues in the CDR3. CDR1 and CDR2 (germline): DFQATT, SNEGSKA (reference sequence). CDR3 coding DNA: TGCAGTGCTCAAACTAGCGGGACCGCTCGTAATGAGCAGTTCTTC. Translation gives CSAQTSGTARNEQFF.

This clonotype has a count of ten or more. This sequence joins TRBV28 and TRBJ1-4, with D uncertain. This CDR3 has 16 residues. CDR1 and CDR2 (germline): MDHEN, SYDVKM. The V end lost 1 base, the J end lost 2 bases, and 11 bases lay between the germline ends. The CDR3 reads CASSLSGIFTNEKLFF. The CDR3 DNA sequence: TGTGCCAGCAGTTTATCGGGGATATTTACTAATGAAAAACTGTTTTTT.

This clonotype was observed at least ten times. The chain is built from TRBV12-3 or TRBV12-4 and TRBJ2-3; possible D gene TRBD1, 6 bases. The CDR3 loop spans 14 amino acids. V was pared by 6 bases and J by 2 bases, with 12 bases between. This chain's CDR3 is CASSLTGDTDTQYF. Written as DNA, the CDR3 is TGTGCCAGCAGCCTGACAGGAGACACAGATACGCAGTATTTT.

This clonotype was detected a few times. V usage is TRBV12-3 or TRBV12-4 and J usage is TRBJ2-7, with 11 bases that match TRBD1. The CDR3 has 14 amino acids. V lost 6 bases to trimming and J lost 8 bases; unmatched junction nucleotides: 9. The CDR3 DNA is TGTGCCAGCAGGGAAAGTGGACAGGGGGCAAAGCAGTACTTC. Its protein product is CASRESGQGAKQYF.

This sequence joins TRBV27 and TRBJ2-2; 7 bases fit TRBD2. The CDR3 loop spans 13 amino acids. The V gene's germline CDR1 is MNHEY and CDR2 SMNVEV (reference sequence). With 11 bases clipped from V and 8 bases from J, the junction kept 11 bases outside the gene matches. CDR3 amino acids: CAGRGEFGGELFF. For the CDR3, the DNA is TGTGCCGGCCGGGGGGAGTTCGGAGGGGAGCTGTTTTTT.

This clonotype was seen more than once but under ten times. The chain carries TRBV6-1 and TRBJ2-4, with 9 bases matching TRBD1. Germline trimming cut 2 bases from V and 4 bases from J; bases unmatched to any gene: 15. The length of the CDR3 is 19 residues. Germline CDR1 is MNHNS and CDR2 is SASEGT. The CDR3 DNA sequence: TGTGCCAGCAGTGAAACCTTCGCCGTGTGGACAGGGGAAAAAAACATTCAGTACTTC. Its protein product is CASSETFAVWTGEKNIQYF.

The chain uses TRBV19 and TRBJ2-7, with D unclear. V lost 3 bases to trimming and J lost 1 base, with 19 bases between them. This CDR3 comprises 17 residues. Germline assignment: CDR1 LNHDA and CDR2 SQIVND (reference sequence). The CDR3 nucleotides are TGTGCCAGTAGTATTGTTCTTCGGACCATAAAGTCCTACGAGCAGTACTTC. It encodes CASSIVLRTIKSYEQYF.

This clonotype has at least ten counts. The V and J genes are TRBV12-3 or TRBV12-4 and TRBJ1-2; D ambiguous. The CDR3 loop spans 13 amino acids. V was trimmed by 3 bases and J by 4 bases, leaving 9 bases between them. The CDR3 DNA reads as TGTGCCAGCAGTTTCGACACGTTCTATGGCTACACCTTC. Its protein is CASSFDTFYGYTF.

V gene TRBV4-1 combines with J gene TRBJ2-3; TRBD2 aligns across 10 bases. Germline trimming cut 0 bases from V and 0 bases from J; bases unmatched to any gene: 9. The CDR3 runs to 19 residues. Per the germline V gene, CDR1 is MGHRA and CDR2 is YSYEKL. The CDR3 region has the DNA TGCGCCAGCAGCCAAGAAAGGGGAGGACTAGCGGCTAGCACAGATACGCAGTATTTT. It is translated as CASSQERGGLAASTDTQYF.

This clonotype has at least ten counts. This chain links TRBV28 with TRBJ2-7; TRBD1 might be the D (5 bases). In germline, CDR1 is MDHEN, CDR2 SYDVKM. The CDR3 is made up of 15 amino acids. With 7 bases removed from V and 0 bases from J, the gap between germline ends came to 16 bases. Here the CDR3 reads CASTRPSRGSYEQYF. As DNA, the CDR3 is TGTGCCAGCACCCGTCCCTCAAGGGGCTCCTACGAGCAGTACTTC.

This clonotype was detected a few times. CDR3 sequence reads: CSAEWAPGRRDGYTF. In DNA form, the CDR3 reads TGCAGCGCTGAGTGGGCCCCGGGCCGGCGGGATGGCTACACCTTC. The J gene is TRBJ1-2, the V gene TRBV29-1; D ambiguous. From germline, CDR1 is SQVTM and CDR2 ANQGSEA. This CDR3 contains 15 residues. V shed 7 bases and J shed 6 bases, with 24 bases lying between them.

This chain uses TRBV29-1 with TRBJ2-5; 7 bases agree with TRBD2. The trim removed 4 bases at V and 7 bases at J, leaving 6 bases unmatched. The germline gives CDR1 SQVTM, CDR2 ANQGSEA. The CDR3 length is 12 residues. This chain's CDR3 is CSVVLGEGTQYF. The CDR3 bases are TGCAGCGTTGTACTCGGGGAGGGGACCCAGTACTTC.

This clonotype was picked up a small number of times. This chain joins TRBV19 and TRBJ2-7; 10 positions match TRBD2. The V and J ends lost 3 bases and 3 bases, in that order; junction bases with no gene match: 5. Germline V gives CDR1 LNHDA, CDR2 SQIVND (reference sequence). CDR3 length: 15 amino acids. CDR3 nucleotide sequence: TGTGCCAGTAGTATCAGGACTAGCGGATACTACGAGCAGTACTTC. Protein sequence: CASSIRTSGYYEQYF.

The V and J genes are TRBV20-1 and TRBJ2-3, with 7 bases lining up with TRBD2. Per germline, CDR1 DFQATT and CDR2 SNEGSKA (reference sequence). With V trimmed by 2 bases and J by 5 bases, 4 bases remained unmatched. The CDR3 runs to 13 residues. The CDR3 DNA sequence: TGCAGTGCTAGACACCCTAGCGGAGATACGCAGTATTTT. This sequence encodes CSARHPSGDTQYF.

This clonotype was seen a handful of times. V gene TRBV18 combines with J gene TRBJ2-3; D is undetermined. Deletions cut 3 bases from V and 6 bases from J, with 13 bases between. This CDR3 region has 14 residues. In germline, CDR1 is KGHSH, CDR2 LQKENI. The chain's CDR3 is CASSPRPSMDTQYF. As DNA, the CDR3 is TGTGCCAGCTCACCGAGACCTAGTATGGATACGCAGTATTTT.